The subject of this entry is one TCR beta chain. Its target is not known. This sample stems from a study of cytomegalovirus exposure and HLA in healthy donors. Study-level findings and limits: The authors considered a cluster of highly shared sequence variants likely to be a sequencing artifact.

Primers: 60 Vbeta forward and 13 Jbeta reverse. Per the original data handling: Among the unique TCR beta chains that a later analysis counted, about 84 million in all, 9.5 million to 11 million were shared. Libraries were prepared by immunoSEQ multiplex PCR; TCRdb keeps only in-frame clonotypes and omits some of them. V, J and clone size reflect that table, while D and trimming were determined from the DNA. The table for this sample gives 65,000 to 90,000 clones. While unrecorded immune exposures were likely, the donors were nominally healthy when sampled. Source material: PBMCs. This TCR came from a female donor in good health and CMV-seropositive.

In nucleotides, the CDR3 is TGTGCCAGCTCATCGACAGGGTACGACACTGAAGCTTTCTTT. Protein product: CASSSTGYDTEAFF. The chain carries TRBV18 and TRBJ1-1; 7 positions match TRBD1. V shed 5 bases, J shed 3 bases, and the junction held 6 bases outside the gene matches. Germline V gene lookup returns CDR1 KGHSH and CDR2 LQKENI. CDR3 length: 14 residues.